These 22 T cell receptor beta chains were all obtained from the same sample, sequenced in a study of Ad26.COV2.S vaccination and SARS-CoV-2 variants. The protocol was immunoSEQ multiplex PCR, while the TCRdb copy is restricted to in-frame clones and leaves out a portion. The repertoire has about 400,000 clones, roughly 80% of them found once; the top ten carry just under 7.5%. Treatment specified: approximately 18 received Ad26.COV2.S at low or high dose, single or two shots; about 5 received placebo; per-sample allocation not given. Sampling occurred on day 63 after the first vaccine or placebo injection. The specimen was peripheral blood, collected in a trial of Ad26.COV2.S vaccine versus placebo. All receptors come from a person between 18 and 65 years old who received the Ad26.COV2.S COVID-19 vaccine or a placebo.

The V call is TRBV6-6, the J call TRBJ1-1, with D possibly being TRBD1 (5 bases). Trimming removed 5 bases from V and 5 bases from J, with 18 bases in between. The CDR3 loop spans 15 amino acids. Germline CDR1 MNHNY, CDR2 SVGAGI (reference sequence). DNA of the CDR3: TGTGCCAGCAGTCCCCTAGGGGTGCGGGGGACTGAAGCTTTCTTT. Translated: CASSPLGVRGTEAFF.

In this sample, this clone turned up once. A much more abundant neighbour one base away suggests this may be a read error. This chain connects TRBV6-6 to TRBJ1-2; D might be TRBD1 (5 bases). The germline V gene encodes CDR1 MNHNY and CDR2 SVGAGI (reference sequence). This CDR3 has 10 amino acids. The CDR3 DNA is TGTGCCAGCAGGGGGGAAGGCTACATCTTC. It translates to CASRGEGYIF.

The chain couples TRBV7-3 to TRBJ1-6, with D unresolved. Germline V CDR1 and CDR2: SGHTA, FQGTGA. The CDR3 is 15 residues long. Trimming cost V 9 bases and J 7 bases, with 19 bases left between them. In DNA, the CDR3 is TGTGCCAGTAGCCTGACACGGAAAGGGAATTCACCCCTCCACTTT. Its protein product is CASSLTRKGNSPLHF.

About this clone: This CDR3 is also generated by other DNA sequences in the sample. This chain uses TRBV5-1 with TRBJ1-2; D uncertain. The V end was cut by 0 bases, the J end by 2 bases, with 5 bases between. The CDR3 contains 13 residues. Per the germline V gene, CDR1 is SGHRS and CDR2 is YFSETQ. The CDR3 DNA reads TGCGCCAGCAGCTTGGGAGGGAACTATGGCTACACCTTC. It codes for CASSLGGNYGYTF.

The genes are TRBV7-8 and TRBJ1-5; D is possibly TRBD1 (6 bases). Germline V gene sequence: CDR1 SGHVS, CDR2 FQNEAQ. This CDR3 spans 14 amino acids. Trimming removed 5 bases at V and 7 bases at J, with 15 bases between. CDR3 coding DNA: TGTGCCAGCAGCCCCCGACAGGCCGAACAGCCCCAGCATTTT. This encodes CASSPRQAEQPQHF.

The chain combines TRBV11-3 with TRBJ1-2; D unclear. CDR1 is SGHNT, CDR2 YENEEA, per germline. V lost 2 bases, J lost 2 bases, and 3 bases lay in between. The CDR3 runs to 12 residues. The CDR3 reads CASSLKNYGYTF. As DNA, the CDR3 is TGTGCCAGCAGCTTAAAAAACTATGGCTACACCTTC.

The J gene is TRBJ2-3, the V gene TRBV27; no clear D gene. V lost 10 bases to trimming and J lost 4 bases, with 9 bases between them. The CDR3 runs 11 residues. Germline V gene lookup returns CDR1 MNHEY and CDR2 SMNVEV (reference sequence). The CDR3 is CATKVADTQYF. The CDR3 DNA is TGTGCCACCAAAGTGGCAGATACGCAGTATTTT.

The chain links TRBV7-9 to TRBJ2-7, with no clear D. Germline CDR1 SEHNR, CDR2 FQNEAQ (reference sequence). The V end lost 5 bases, the J end lost 0 bases, and 11 bases lay between the germline ends. The CDR3 sequence is 14 residues long. CDR3 sequence reads: CASSLGSSSYEQYF. The CDR3 DNA follows: TGTGCCAGCAGCCTAGGGTCTTCCTCCTACGAGCAGTACTTC.

V usage is TRBV12-3 or TRBV12-4 and J usage is TRBJ1-1, with unresolved D. V was clipped by 0 bases and J by 5 bases, with 7 bases between them. CDR3 length: 13 residues. The CDR3 loop reads CASSLALGTEAFF. CDR3 nucleotides: TGTGCCAGCAGTTTAGCGCTAGGAACTGAAGCTTTCTTT.

Turning to this clone: The junction does not match germline at one end; this may be a read error. CDR3 in amino acids: CASSLLAGGPNF. CDR3 DNA: TGTGCCAGCAGCCTTCTCGCGGGAGGCCCTAACTTC. This chain connects TRBV11-2 to TRBJ2-5, with 8 bases matching TRBD2. The CDR3 length is 12 residues. Germline CDR1 reads SGHAT; CDR2 reads FQNNGV.

CDR3 amino acids: CAWSVPGPLSYEQYF. Written as DNA, the CDR3 is TGTGCCTGGAGTGTGCCAGGGCCACTCTCCTACGAGCAGTACTTC. V and J are TRBV30 and TRBJ2-7; a weak D match, TRBD1 (5 bases). From germline, CDR1 is GTSNPN and CDR2 SVGIG (reference sequence). The V and J ends lost 0 bases and 0 bases respectively, with 12 bases between them. The CDR3 extends over 15 amino acids.

The chain uses TRBV7-2 and TRBJ2-5; 9 positions match TRBD2. Germline CDR1 is SGHTA and CDR2 is FQGNSA. CDR3 length: 15 amino acids. V lost 7 bases, J lost 5 bases, and 11 bases stayed unmatched. In nucleotides, the CDR3 is TGTGCCAGCATCGACCCGGCGGGGGGGGTGGAGACCCAGTACTTC. Encoded protein: CASIDPAGGVETQYF.

The V gene is TRBV2, the J gene TRBJ2-1, with D perhaps TRBD2 (5 bases). The CDR3 consists of 14 residues. The V gene lost 6 bases and the J gene lost 2 bases, with 11 bases spanning the gap. Germline V gene data show CDR1 as SNHLY and CDR2 as FYNNEI. The CDR3: CASSERGTYNEQFF. The CDR3 DNA sequence: TGTGCCAGCAGCGAGAGAGGGACCTACAATGAGCAGTTCTTC.

There are a few counts of this clone. Distinct nucleotide sequences in the sample also encode this CDR3. The chain is built from TRBV9 and TRBJ2-7; the D gene is possibly TRBD1 (5 bases). The CDR3 extends over 14 amino acids. Per the germline V gene, CDR1 is SGDLS and CDR2 is YYNGEE. Trimming left V 0 bases short and J 0 bases short, with 7 bases between. This CDR3 is CASSVAQGSYEQYF. The CDR3 DNA reads as TGTGCCAGCAGCGTAGCCCAGGGCTCCTACGAGCAGTACTTC.

The chain joins TRBV2 to TRBJ2-3; possibly TRBD2 for D (6 bases). Looked up from germline, CDR1 is SNHLY and CDR2 is FYNNEI. This CDR3 region has 13 residues. Trimming stripped 5 bases from V and 9 bases from J, with 15 bases between. The CDR3 DNA follows: TGTGCCAGCAGTTTAGAATCACGGGGGACGCAGTATTTT. It encodes CASSLESRGTQYF.

This chain uses TRBV9 with TRBJ2-3, with 7 bases aligning to TRBD1. The CDR3 is 17 residues long. V dropped 4 bases and J dropped 1; count of bases not matched to a gene: 12. Germline-derived CDR1 and CDR2 are SGDLS and YYNGEE. CDR3 sequence reads: CASSPRLTGIGTDTQYF. For the CDR3, the DNA is TGTGCCAGCAGCCCCCGCCTGACAGGGATCGGCACAGATACGCAGTATTTT.

Concerning this clone itself: At the DNA level, this CDR3 is encoded by other sequences in the same sample as well. The gene calls are TRBV18 and TRBJ2-2, with D unresolved. The CDR3 has 13 residues. V shed 3 bases and J shed 5 bases, with 7 bases lying between them. CDR1 and CDR2 from the germline V gene are KGHSH and LQKENI. The CDR3 region is CASSPPSTGELFF. CDR3 sequence (DNA): TGTGCCAGCTCACCGCCGTCAACCGGGGAGCTGTTTTTT. The whole variable domain, filled in from reference TRBV18 and TRBJ2-2, reads NAGVMQNPRHLVRRRGQEARLRCSPMKGHSHVYWYRQLPEEGLKFMVYLQKENIIDESGMPKERFSAEFPKEGPSILRIQQVVRGDSAAYFCASSPPSTGELFFGEGSRLTVL.

This sequence joins TRBV6-6 and TRBJ2-1, with D possibly TRBD2 on 5 matching bases. The ends were cut back, 2 bases at V and 12 bases at J, with 17 bases in the middle. This CDR3 spans 14 amino acids. CDR1 is MNHNY, CDR2 SVGAGI, per germline (reference sequence). The CDR3, as DNA: TGTGCCAGCAGTTACAATGGGGAGAGTGGTGTGCAGTTCTTC. Protein product: CASSYNGESGVQFF.

This chain uses TRBV7-9 with TRBJ1-2; D remains unclear. Germline CDR1 is SEHNR and CDR2 is FQNEAQ (reference sequence). The CDR3 totals 13 residues. The V end was cut by 5 bases, the J end by 4 bases, with 11 bases between. The CDR3 region is CASSPGRLYGYTF. Here the CDR3 DNA reads TGTGCCAGCAGCCCCGGACGGCTCTATGGCTACACCTTC. Full variable domain (missing parts from reference TRBV7-9 and TRBJ1-2): DTGVSQNPRHKITKRGQNVTFRCDPISEHNRLYWYRQTLGQGPEFLTYFQNEAQLEKSRLLSDRFSAERPKGSFSTLEIQRTEQGDSAMYLCASSPGRLYGYTFGSGTRLTVV.

J is TRBJ2-3 and V is TRBV19; 9 positions agree with TRBD2. The germline V gene has CDR1 LNHDA and CDR2 SQIVND (reference sequence). CDR3 length: 14 amino acids. J gave up 12 bases and V 3 bases, and 10 bases lay outside the gene matches. The CDR3 reads CASSIIGTSYFQYF. The CDR3 bases are TGTGCCAGTAGTATCATTGGGACTAGCTACTTTCAGTATTTT.

The rearrangement uses TRBV11-2 and TRBJ1-2; possibly TRBD1 for D (6 bases). V gave up 5 bases and J gave up 12 bases, with 19 bases separating them. CDR3 length: 13 amino acids. The germline V gene encodes CDR1 SGHAT and CDR2 FQNNGV. The CDR3 is CASSPKSQQGHTF. Written as DNA, the CDR3 is TGTGCCAGCAGCCCAAAGTCCCAACAGGGCCACACCTTC.

The chain joins TRBV29-1 to TRBJ1-2; D perhaps matches TRBD1 (5 bases). This CDR3 contains 15 residues. The germline V gene encodes CDR1 SQVTM and CDR2 ANQGSEA. Trimming left V 0 bases short and J 0 bases short, with 11 bases between. This CDR3 is CSVEEGQGPNYGYTF. CDR3 nucleotide sequence: TGCAGCGTTGAAGAAGGCCAGGGTCCTAACTATGGCTACACCTTC.